The rows below give T cell receptor beta chains drawn from one sample of a study of OX40 agonist ivuxolimab in advanced cancers. The repertoire was sequenced with immunoSEQ multiplex PCR; TCRdb's copy has only in-frame clones and lacks some. The sample has about 77,000 clones; around 86% are singletons. The source material was CD4+ or CD8+ T cells sorted from blood, sampled in a trial of the OX40 agonist ivuxolimab. The receptors shown here come from an adult with an advanced solid tumor such as melanoma, head and neck, liver or kidney cancer. Each CDR3 is given with its conserved first and last residue. D genes are given only for firm matches. Size is omitted from some rows. Given values are once, few, many or a class for expanded clones.

D	size	length	V	J	CDR3	DNA
-	-	13	TRBV29-1	TRBJ1-4	CSVEEGMNEKLFF	TGCAGCGTTGAAGAGGGCATGAATGAAAAACTGTTTTTT
TRBD1	-	15	TRBV7-2	TRBJ2-5	CASSSTGGAGETQYF	TGTGCCAGCAGCTCAACAGGGGGCGCGGGAGAGACCCAGTACTTC
TRBD1	once	15	TRBV5-4	TRBJ1-1	CASSLNRGRNTEAFF	TGTGCCAGCAGCTTGAACAGGGGGCGCAACACTGAAGCTTTCTTT
-	-	15	TRBV9	TRBJ2-6	CASSVSGSGANVLTF	TGTGCCAGCAGCGTCAGTGGTTCTGGGGCCAACGTCCTGACTTTC
-	-	15	TRBV19	TRBJ1-5	CASIGGKGSNQPQHF	TGTGCCAGTATAGGGGGGAAGGGGAGCAATCAGCCCCAGCATTTT
-	few	12	TRBV19	TRBJ1-5	CAGGDERQPQHF	TGTGCTGGGGGAGATGAGCGTCAGCCCCAGCATTTT
-	once	14	TRBV5-1	TRBJ1-2	CASSLDPEFDGYTF	TGCGCCAGCAGCTTGGATCCAGAATTTGATGGCTACACCTTC
-	-	14	TRBV11-2	TRBJ2-7	CASSIPGTPAEQYF	TGTGCCAGCAGCATCCCCGGGACCCCGGCTGAGCAGTACTTC
-	-	15	TRBV7-9	TRBJ2-7	CASSLPTATSTGQYF	TGTGCCAGCAGCTTACCGACAGCGACGTCCACGGGGCAGTACTTC
TRBD1	-	16	TRBV6-1	TRBJ1-6	CASSESRRGQSSPLHF	TGTGCCAGCAGTGAAAGTAGGAGGGGGCAAAGTTCACCCCTCCACTTT
TRBD1	-	16	TRBV7-9	TRBJ2-1	CASSPRQGKAYNEQFF	TGTGCCAGCAGCCCCCGACAGGGTAAGGCCTACAATGAGCAGTTCTTC
TRBD2	-	16	TRBV5-5	TRBJ2-3	CASTLDSGGMTDTQYF	TGTGCCAGCACCCTCGATAGCGGGGGGATGACAGATACGCAGTATTTT
TRBD1	-	15	TRBV7-2	TRBJ2-5	CASSSWDRVQETQYF	TGTGCCAGCAGCTCCTGGGACAGGGTACAAGAGACCCAGTACTTC
-	few	14	TRBV4-1	TRBJ1-1	CASSQPWEALEAFF	TGCGCCAGCAGCCAACCCTGGGAAGCCCTCGAAGCTTTCTTT
-	-	17	TRBV6-1	TRBJ1-6	CASSEAPRTGINSPLHF	TGTGCCAGCAGTGAAGCGCCAAGGACGGGGATAAATTCACCCCTCCACTTT
-	once	13	TRBV19	TRBJ1-4	CASSQGSDEKLFF	TGTGCCAGTAGTCAGGGGTCGGATGAAAAACTGTTTTTT
TRBD1	-	15	TRBV6-5	TRBJ2-7	CASSSSGTGVSEQYF	TGTGCCAGCAGTTCCTCCGGGACAGGGGTTTCCGAGCAGTACTTC
-	-	13	TRBV9	TRBJ1-3	CASSAAVGNTIYF	TGTGCCAGCAGTGCGGCCGTGGGAAACACCATATATTTT
-	-	13	TRBV12-5	TRBJ1-1	CASSFSANTEAFF	TGTGCTAGTTCTTTCAGTGCGAACACTGAAGCTTTCTTT
TRBD2	-	17	TRBV4-3	TRBJ2-5	CASSQDTPSGGRRTQYF	TGCGCCAGCAGCCAAGATACTCCGTCGGGGGGGCGCCGGACCCAGTACTTC
-	-	14	TRBV10-2	TRBJ2-7	CASERTGFSYEQYF	TGCGCCAGCGAGCGGACTGGGTTCTCCTACGAGCAGTACTTC
-	-	14	TRBV18	TRBJ2-7	CASSPPSQTYEQYF	TGTGCCAGCTCACCACCGTCACAGACCTACGAGCAGTACTTC
-	-	13	TRBV7-2	TRBJ1-2	CASSSRSLYGYTF	TGTGCCAGCAGCTCCCGGTCCCTCTATGGCTACACCTTC
TRBD2	-	15	TRBV7-9	TRBJ2-1	CASSLTSGTYNEQFF	TGTGCCAGCAGCTTGACTAGCGGGACTTACAATGAGCAGTTCTTC
-	-	13	TRBV15	TRBJ2-1	CATSSGGYNEQFF	TGTGCCACCAGCAGCGGGGGCTACAATGAGCAGTTCTTC
-	-	15	TRBV5-6	TRBJ1-5	CASSLGQSSNQPQHF	TGTGCCAGCAGCTTGGGGCAGTCTAGCAATCAGCCCCAGCATTTT
-	few	13	TRBV10-3	TRBJ2-1	CAISEPPSDEQFF	TGTGCCATCAGTGAGCCCCCGTCGGATGAGCAGTTCTTC
TRBD1	-	15	TRBV30	TRBJ1-2	CAWGLPDRVVLGYTF	TGTGCCTGGGGCCTCCCGGACAGGGTAGTTTTAGGCTACACCTTC
-	-	14	TRBV5-1	TRBJ2-7	CASRVTGEVGEQYF	TGCGCCAGCAGAGTGACGGGTGAAGTGGGTGAGCAGTACTTC
TRBD1	-	15	TRBV6-5	TRBJ1-2	CASSYLRGRGYGYTF	TGTGCCAGCAGTTACCTCAGGGGGCGGGGCTATGGCTACACCTTC
TRBD1	few	15	TRBV2	TRBJ1-1	CASSEGQSFGTEAFF	TGTGCCAGCAGTGAGGGACAGTCCTTCGGGACTGAAGCTTTCTTT
TRBD1	-	17	TRBV19	TRBJ2-1	CASSIFAGQGSVNEQFF	TGTGCCAGTAGTATTTTTGCGGGACAGGGATCAGTCAATGAGCAGTTCTTC
-	-	16	TRBV19	TRBJ1-4	CASTYSSTATNEKLFF	TGTGCCAGTACCTACAGCTCGACGGCAACTAATGAAAAACTGTTTTTT
TRBD1	-	16	TRBV2	TRBJ2-7	CASSESGGQGGSEQYF	TGTGCCAGCAGTGAATCAGGGGGACAGGGGGGATCCGAGCAGTACTTC
TRBD1	-	15	TRBV5-5	TRBJ1-3	CASSRRQGTGNTIYF	TGTGCCAGCAGCCGACGACAGGGAACTGGAAACACCATATATTTT
TRBD2	once	14	TRBV7-8	TRBJ2-7	CASSPQKRGYEQYF	TGTGCCAGCAGCCCCCAAAAGCGGGGGTACGAGCAGTACTTC
-	-	15	TRBV4-1	TRBJ1-5	CASSQPDSYNQPQHF	TGCGCTAGCAGCCAGCCCGACAGTTACAATCAGCCCCAGCATTTT
-	-	15	TRBV2	TRBJ1-2	CASSVGQGSSYGYTF	TGTGCCAGCAGTGTCGGGCAGGGCAGCAGCTATGGCTACACCTTC
-	-	14	TRBV19	TRBJ2-1	CASSISQGYNEQFF	TGTGCCAGTAGTATCAGTCAGGGGTACAATGAGCAGTTCTTC
-	-	15	TRBV6-1	TRBJ2-4	CASSPDGVAKNIQYF	TGTGCCAGCAGTCCCGACGGGGTAGCCAAAAACATTCAGTACTTC
-	-	13	TRBV11-2	TRBJ1-2	CASSSGELDGYTF	TGTGCCAGCAGCTCCGGGGAATTGGATGGCTACACCTTC
-	-	14	TRBV9	TRBJ1-1	CASSVEPAVTEAFF	TGTGCCAGCAGCGTAGAGCCCGCGGTGACTGAAGCTTTCTTT
-	-	13	TRBV25-1	TRBJ2-2	CASSTPRPGELFF	TGTGCCAGCAGTACCCCGAGGCCCGGGGAGCTGTTTTTT
-	-	16	TRBV19	TRBJ2-2	CASSPLRTTNTGELFF	TGTGCCAGTAGTCCTCTCCGGACGACGAACACCGGGGAGCTGTTTTTT
TRBD2	few	16	TRBV4-3	TRBJ2-3	CASSQVTGGPADTQYF	TGCGCCAGCAGCCAAGTTACGGGAGGGCCGGCAGATACGCAGTATTTT
-	-	13	TRBV7-3	TRBJ1-1	CASSLGGLTEAFF	TGTGCCAGCAGCTTAGGTGGGCTCACTGAAGCTTTCTTT